This TCR beta chain emerged from a study of CD8+ T cells in alopecia areata. With V trimmed by 3 bases and J by 4 bases, 12 bases remained unmatched. CDR3 length: 17 amino acids. Germline CDR1 and CDR2: SQVTM and ANQGSEA. This clone was counted once. Sequencing templates came from extracted RNA that was reverse transcribed into cDNA. Profiling relied on immunoSEQ multiplex PCR, and the TCRdb table lists in-frame clones only, not all of them. The profile covers under 70,000 clones, with approximately 64% appearing a single time and approximately 15% taken by the ten largest. Lesional scalp tissue (obtained by punch biopsy) and peripheral blood were collected from alopecia areata patients. Researchers picked out CD4+ and CD8+ T cells from PBMCs by sorting.

Sequenced here: CD8+ T cells sorted from blood, sampled at week 0. This chain connects TRBV29-1 to TRBJ2-6; 7 nucleotides line up with TRBD1. The clonotype originates from a human donor with alopecia areata. The CDR3: CSVEGDSTKDGANVLTF. The CDR3 nucleotides are TGCAGCGTTGAGGGGGACAGCACCAAGGACGGGGCCAACGTCCTGACTTTC.